This T cell receptor beta chain was found in a study of blood T cells in healthy people across ages. Next came a second PCR, run for roughly 6 to 11 cycles, which used a sample-barcoded 5' primer along with a J-beta primer mix. Using its own MiXCR run on the 5' RACE reads, TCRdb lists one record per CDR3 protein. The sample has around 1,000,000 distinct CDR3 sequences; 20% to 25% are singletons. The V gene lost 8 bases and the J gene lost 8 bases, with 13 bases spanning the gap. The CDR3 consists of 12 residues. Per the germline V gene, CDR1 is MDHEN and CDR2 is SYDVKM. These records were also assigned to another study, of T cells of mothers and their children.

Sequencing was carried out using blood. The V gene is TRBV28, the J gene TRBJ2-1, with D possibly being TRBD2 (5 bases). This clonotype originated in a girl under 10 years old in good health. The DNA of the CDR3 is TGTGCCAGCTCTCGCAAAGCGGATGAGCAGTTCTTC. Translated, it gives CASSRKADEQFF.